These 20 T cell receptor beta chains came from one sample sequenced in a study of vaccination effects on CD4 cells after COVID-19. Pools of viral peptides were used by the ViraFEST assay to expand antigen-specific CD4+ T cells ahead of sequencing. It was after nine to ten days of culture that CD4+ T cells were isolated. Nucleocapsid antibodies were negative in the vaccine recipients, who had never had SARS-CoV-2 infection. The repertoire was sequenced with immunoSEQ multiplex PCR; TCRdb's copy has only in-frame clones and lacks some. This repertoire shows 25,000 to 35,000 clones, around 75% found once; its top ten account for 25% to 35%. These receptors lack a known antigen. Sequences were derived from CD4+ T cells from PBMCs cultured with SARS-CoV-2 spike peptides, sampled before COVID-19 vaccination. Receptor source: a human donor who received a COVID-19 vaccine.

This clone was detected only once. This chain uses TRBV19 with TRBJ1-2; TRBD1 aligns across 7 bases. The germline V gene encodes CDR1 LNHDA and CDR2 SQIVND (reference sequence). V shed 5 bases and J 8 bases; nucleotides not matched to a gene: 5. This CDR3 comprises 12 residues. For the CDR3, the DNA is TGTGCCAGTAGTTGGCAGGGGGAAGGCTACACCTTC. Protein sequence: CASSWQGEGYTF.

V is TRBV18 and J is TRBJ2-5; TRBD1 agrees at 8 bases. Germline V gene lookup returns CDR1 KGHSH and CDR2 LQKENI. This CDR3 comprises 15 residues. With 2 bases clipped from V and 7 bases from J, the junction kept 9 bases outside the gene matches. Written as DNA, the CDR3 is TGTGCCAGCTCACCAGGACAGGGACCAACATGGACCCAGTACTTC. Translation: CASSPGQGPTWTQYF.

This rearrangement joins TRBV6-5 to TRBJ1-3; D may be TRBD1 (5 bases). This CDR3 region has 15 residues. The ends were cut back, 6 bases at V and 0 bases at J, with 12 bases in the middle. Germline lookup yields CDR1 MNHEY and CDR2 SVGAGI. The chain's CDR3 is CASSKDSFSGNTIYF. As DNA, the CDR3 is TGTGCCAGCAGCAAAGACAGCTTCTCTGGAAACACCATATATTTT.

The DNA for the CDR3 is TGTGCCAGCAGCCACACAGGGTCCGGAAACACCATATATTTT. Translating it yields CASSHTGSGNTIYF. The chain employs TRBV3-1 (or the pseudogene TRBV3-2) and TRBJ1-3; D may be TRBD1 (6 bases). Germline V gives CDR1 LGHDT, CDR2 YNNKEL (reference sequence). CDR3 length: 14 amino acids. V gave up 3 bases and J gave up 4 bases, with 10 bases separating them.

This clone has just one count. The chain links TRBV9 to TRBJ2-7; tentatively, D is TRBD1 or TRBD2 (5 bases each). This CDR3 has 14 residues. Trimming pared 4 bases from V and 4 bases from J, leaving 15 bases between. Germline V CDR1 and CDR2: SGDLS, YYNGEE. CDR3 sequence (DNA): TGTGCCAGCAGCCCCTTTGTGGGGGAGTACGAGCAGTACTTC. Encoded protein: CASSPFVGEYEQYF. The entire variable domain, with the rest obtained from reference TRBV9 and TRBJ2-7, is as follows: DSGVTQTPKHLITATGQRVTLRCSPRSGDLSVYWYQQSLDQGLQFLIQYYNGEERAKGNILERFSAQQFPDLHSELNLSSLELGDSALYFCASSPFVGEYEQYFGPGTRLTVT.

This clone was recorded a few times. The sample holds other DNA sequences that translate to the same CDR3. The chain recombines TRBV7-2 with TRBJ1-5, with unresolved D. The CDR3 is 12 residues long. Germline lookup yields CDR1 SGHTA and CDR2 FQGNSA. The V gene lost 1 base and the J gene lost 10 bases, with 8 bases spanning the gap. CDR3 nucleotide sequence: TGTGCCAGCAGCTTAGGCCTTGGACCCCAGCATTTT. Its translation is CASSLGLGPQHF.

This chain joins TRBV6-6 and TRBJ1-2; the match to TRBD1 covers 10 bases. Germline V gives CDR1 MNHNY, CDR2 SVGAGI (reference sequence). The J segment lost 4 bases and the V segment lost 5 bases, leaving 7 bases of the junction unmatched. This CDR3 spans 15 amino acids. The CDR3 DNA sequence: TGTGCCAGCAGTCCCGGACAGGGGGTCGTCTATGGCTACACCTTC. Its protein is CASSPGQGVVYGYTF.

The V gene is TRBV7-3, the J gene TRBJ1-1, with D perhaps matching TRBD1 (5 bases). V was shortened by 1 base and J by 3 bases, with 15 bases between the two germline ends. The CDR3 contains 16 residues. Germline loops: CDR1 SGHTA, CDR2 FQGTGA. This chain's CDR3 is CASSLMPRLGDTEAFF. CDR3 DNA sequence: TGTGCCAGCAGCTTAATGCCCCGGTTGGGGGACACTGAAGCTTTCTTT.

In nucleotides, the CDR3 is TGCGCCAGCAGCCAAGCCCTGTGGTTCAATGAGCAGTTCTTC. Translation gives CASSQALWFNEQFF. The chain uses TRBV4-1 and TRBJ2-1; D is unclear. The V end lost 1 base, the J end lost 6 bases, and 10 bases lay between the germline ends. This CDR3 is built from 14 residues. CDR1 MGHRA and CDR2 YSYEKL come from the germline V gene.

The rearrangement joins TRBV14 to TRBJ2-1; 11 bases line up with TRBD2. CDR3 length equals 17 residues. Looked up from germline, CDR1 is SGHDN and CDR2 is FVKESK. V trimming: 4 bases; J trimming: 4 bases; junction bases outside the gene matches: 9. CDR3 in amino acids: CASSRRTSGYLYNEQFF. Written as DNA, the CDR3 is TGTGCCAGCAGCCGGCGGACTAGCGGGTACCTATACAATGAGCAGTTCTTC.

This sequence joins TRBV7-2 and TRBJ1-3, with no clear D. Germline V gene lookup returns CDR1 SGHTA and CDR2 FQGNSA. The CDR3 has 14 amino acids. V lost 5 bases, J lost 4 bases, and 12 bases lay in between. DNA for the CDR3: TGTGCCAGCAGCCTCGCCGGGTCCGGAAACACCATATATTTT. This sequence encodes CASSLAGSGNTIYF.

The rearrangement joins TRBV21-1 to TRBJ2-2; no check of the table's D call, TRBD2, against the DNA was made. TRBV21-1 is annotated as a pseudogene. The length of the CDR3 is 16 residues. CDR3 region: CASSKVGGGRNGELFF. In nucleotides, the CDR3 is TGTGCCAGCAGCAAAGTAGGCGGGGGGCGGAACGGGGAGCTGTTTTTT.

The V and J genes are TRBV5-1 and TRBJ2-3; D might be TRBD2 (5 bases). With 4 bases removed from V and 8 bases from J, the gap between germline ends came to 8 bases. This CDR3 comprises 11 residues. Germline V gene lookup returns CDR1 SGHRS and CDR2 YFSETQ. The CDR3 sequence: CASSAEGTQYF. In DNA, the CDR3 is TGCGCCAGCAGCGCAGAGGGTACGCAGTATTTT.

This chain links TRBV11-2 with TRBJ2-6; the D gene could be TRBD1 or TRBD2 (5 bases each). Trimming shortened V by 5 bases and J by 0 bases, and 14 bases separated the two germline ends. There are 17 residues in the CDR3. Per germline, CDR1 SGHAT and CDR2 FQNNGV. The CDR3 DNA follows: TGTGCCAGCAGCCTTCCGGGACGGTACTCTGGGGCCAACGTCCTGACTTTC. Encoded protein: CASSLPGRYSGANVLTF.

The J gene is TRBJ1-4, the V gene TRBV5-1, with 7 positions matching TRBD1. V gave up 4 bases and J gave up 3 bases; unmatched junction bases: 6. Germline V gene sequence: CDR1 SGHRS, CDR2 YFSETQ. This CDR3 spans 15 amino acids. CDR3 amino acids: CASSPSGTANEKLFF. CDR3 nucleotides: TGCGCCAGCAGCCCCTCCGGGACAGCTAATGAAAAACTGTTTTTT.

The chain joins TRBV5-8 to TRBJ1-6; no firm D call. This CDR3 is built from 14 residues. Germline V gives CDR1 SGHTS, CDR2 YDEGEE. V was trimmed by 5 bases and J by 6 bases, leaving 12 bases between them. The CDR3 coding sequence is TGTGCCAGCAGTCGCGGCGAGATTAATTCACCCCTCCACTTT. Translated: CASSRGEINSPLHF.

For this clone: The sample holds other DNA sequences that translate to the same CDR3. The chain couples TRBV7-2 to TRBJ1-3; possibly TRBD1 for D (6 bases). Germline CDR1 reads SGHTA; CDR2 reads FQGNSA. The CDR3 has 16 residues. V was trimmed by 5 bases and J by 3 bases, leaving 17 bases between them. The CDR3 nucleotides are TGTGCCAGCAGCCTGGGACAAGCGATTGATGGAAACACCATATATTTT. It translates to CASSLGQAIDGNTIYF.

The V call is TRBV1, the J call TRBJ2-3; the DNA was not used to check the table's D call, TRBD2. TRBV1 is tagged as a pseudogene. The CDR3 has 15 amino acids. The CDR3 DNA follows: TGCACCAGCAGCCTGGCTAGCGCAAATACAGATACGCAGTATTTT. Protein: CTSSLASANTDTQYF.

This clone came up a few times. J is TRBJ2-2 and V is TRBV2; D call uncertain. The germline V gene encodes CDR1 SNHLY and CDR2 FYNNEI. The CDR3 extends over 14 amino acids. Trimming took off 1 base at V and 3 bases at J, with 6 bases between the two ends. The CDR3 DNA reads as TGTGCCAGCAGTGAAGGAGTATACACCGGGGAGCTGTTTTTT. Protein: CASSEGVYTGELFF.

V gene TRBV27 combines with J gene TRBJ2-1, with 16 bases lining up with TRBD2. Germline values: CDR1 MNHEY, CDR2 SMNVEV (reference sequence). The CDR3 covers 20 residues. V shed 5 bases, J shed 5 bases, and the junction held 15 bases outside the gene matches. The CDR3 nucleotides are TGTGCCAGCAGTATTCTAAGAGGGACTAGCGGGAGGGGAATCAACAATGAGCAGTTCTTC. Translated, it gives CASSILRGTSGRGINNEQFF.